A selection of T cell receptor beta chains follows, all from one sample in a study of blood T cells in healthy people across ages. TCRdb re-analysed the 5' RACE reads in MiXCR, keeping a single row per CDR3 protein. Counted here are approximately 820,000 distinct CDR3 sequences, 40% to 50% occurring once; the ten biggest clones make up approximately 19%. The sequenced sample consisted of blood. Receptors originate from a man between 60 and 75 years old in good health. The CDR3 runs from the conserved cysteine through the conserved F or W. D genes are given only for firm matches. A clone size is listed for some rows: how often the clone was seen (once, few, many), or a class if it is expanded.

CDR3aa: CASSVDEQFF; CDR3nt: TGTGCCAGTTCAGTGGATGAGCAGTTCTTC; v_gene: TRBV18; j_gene: TRBJ2-1; abundance: NA; d_gene: NA
CDR3aa: CASSQAFSETQYF; CDR3nt: TGCGCCAGCAGCCAAGCCTTTTCAGAGACCCAGTACTTC; v_gene: TRBV4-3; j_gene: TRBJ2-5; abundance: NA; d_gene: NA
CDR3aa: CSARGSGLATFEQFF; CDR3nt: TGCAGTGCTAGGGGTTCGGGACTAGCTACATTTGAGCAGTTCTTC; v_gene: TRBV20-1; j_gene: TRBJ2-1; abundance: NA; d_gene: TRBD2
CDR3aa: CSADGQGLETQFF; CDR3nt: TGCAGTGCTGATGGTCAAGGGCTTGAGACCCAGTTCTTC; v_gene: TRBV20-1; j_gene: TRBJ2-1; abundance: few; d_gene: NA
CDR3aa: CASSSGPMEFF; CDR3nt: TGTGCCAGCAGTTCGGGACCGATGGAGTTTTTT; v_gene: TRBV6-2/TRBV6-3; j_gene: TRBJ1-4; abundance: NA; d_gene: NA
CDR3aa: CSARSPEVAAYNEQFF; CDR3nt: TGCAGTGCTAGATCCCCAGAGGTAGCGGCCTACAATGAGCAGTTCTTC; v_gene: TRBV20-1; j_gene: TRBJ2-1; abundance: NA; d_gene: NA
CDR3aa: CASSLNADRIYGYTF; CDR3nt: TGTGCCAGCAGCCTTAACGCCGACAGGATCTATGGCTACACCTTC; v_gene: TRBV11-2; j_gene: TRBJ1-2; abundance: NA; d_gene: NA
CDR3aa: CASSQDDLGGQPQHF; CDR3nt: TGCGCCAGCAGCCAAGACGATTTAGGGGGTCAGCCCCAGCATTTT; v_gene: TRBV4-3; j_gene: TRBJ1-5; abundance: NA; d_gene: NA
CDR3aa: CASSETVTYGYTF; CDR3nt: TGTGCCAGCAGTGAGACGGTTACGTATGGCTACACCTTC; v_gene: TRBV7-9; j_gene: TRBJ1-2; abundance: few; d_gene: NA
CDR3aa: CSAPDRVNTEAFF; CDR3nt: TGCAGTGCTCCGGACAGGGTGAACACTGAAGCTTTCTTT; v_gene: TRBV20-1; j_gene: TRBJ1-1; abundance: NA; d_gene: TRBD1
CDR3aa: CASSDSTGYNEQFF; CDR3nt: TGTGCCAGCAGTGACAGCACTGGGTACAATGAGCAGTTCTTC; v_gene: TRBV2; j_gene: TRBJ2-1; abundance: few; d_gene: NA
CDR3aa: CASSDRMALSSYEQYF; CDR3nt: TGTGCCAGCAGTGACCGAATGGCCTTGAGCTCCTACGAGCAGTACTTC; v_gene: TRBV6-1; j_gene: TRBJ2-7; abundance: NA; d_gene: NA
CDR3aa: CASSYRGDYTF; CDR3nt: TGTGCCAGCAGTTACAGGGGTGACTACACCTTC; v_gene: TRBV6-5; j_gene: TRBJ1-2; abundance: NA; d_gene: NA
CDR3aa: CATRQPGTGDEQYF; CDR3nt: TGTGCCACCAGGCAACCCGGGACAGGGGATGAGCAGTACTTC; v_gene: TRBV15; j_gene: TRBJ2-7; abundance: NA; d_gene: TRBD1
CDR3aa: CASSSDRASDNEQFF; CDR3nt: TGTGCCAGCAGCTCCGACAGGGCATCCGACAATGAGCAGTTCTTC; v_gene: TRBV7-2; j_gene: TRBJ2-1; abundance: NA; d_gene: TRBD1
CDR3aa: CASSQGQGPIHYGYTF; CDR3nt: TGTGCCAGCAGTCAAGGACAGGGGCCAATCCACTATGGCTACACCTTC; v_gene: TRBV27; j_gene: TRBJ1-2; abundance: few; d_gene: TRBD1
CDR3aa: CASSLVVRSNYGYTF; CDR3nt: TGTGCCAGCAGTTTAGTGGTCAGAAGTAACTATGGCTACACCTTC; v_gene: TRBV12-3/TRBV12-4; j_gene: TRBJ1-2; abundance: NA; d_gene: NA
CDR3aa: CADSDRGQETQYF; CDR3nt: TGTGCCGATTCGGACAGGGGACAAGAGACCCAGTACTTC; v_gene: TRBV10-3; j_gene: TRBJ2-5; abundance: NA; d_gene: TRBD1
CDR3aa: CSAASGTLNTEAFF; CDR3nt: TGCAGTGCTGCCTCCGGGACCTTGAACACTGAAGCTTTCTTT; v_gene: TRBV20-1; j_gene: TRBJ1-1; abundance: NA; d_gene: NA
CDR3aa: CASSLGARAGGNEQFF; CDR3nt: TGTGCCAGCAGCTTAGGAGCGCGAGCGGGGGGGAATGAGCAGTTCTTC; v_gene: TRBV7-6; j_gene: TRBJ2-1; abundance: few; d_gene: TRBD2
CDR3aa: CASILAMGETQYF; CDR3nt: TGTGCCAGCATACTAGCGATGGGGGAGACCCAGTACTTC; v_gene: TRBV25-1; j_gene: TRBJ2-5; abundance: NA; d_gene: TRBD2
CDR3aa: CASSSAGTTYEQYF; CDR3nt: TGTGCCAGCAGTTCAGCGGGAACGACCTACGAGCAGTACTTC; v_gene: TRBV7-2; j_gene: TRBJ2-7; abundance: many; d_gene: TRBD2
CDR3aa: CASSLGTHGYTF; CDR3nt: TGTGCCAGCAGTTTAGGTACCCATGGCTACACCTTC; v_gene: TRBV28; j_gene: TRBJ1-2; abundance: few; d_gene: NA
CDR3aa: CASSMNAGTVDNEQFF; CDR3nt: TGTGCCAGCAGTATGAATGCCGGGACAGTAGACAATGAGCAGTTCTTC; v_gene: TRBV6-5; j_gene: TRBJ2-1; abundance: NA; d_gene: TRBD1
CDR3aa: CSVDGNRAQETQYF; CDR3nt: TGCAGCGTTGACGGTAACAGGGCCCAAGAGACCCAGTACTTC; v_gene: TRBV29-1; j_gene: TRBJ2-5; abundance: few; d_gene: NA
CDR3aa: CASSFKGSTKASADTQYF; CDR3nt: TGTGCCAGCAGTTTTAAGGGCTCGACAAAAGCTAGCGCAGATACGCAGTATTTT; v_gene: TRBV12-3/TRBV12-4; j_gene: TRBJ2-3; abundance: NA; d_gene: NA
CDR3aa: CASSSERGALSHTQYF; CDR3nt: TGTGCCAGCAGTTCCGAGCGGGGGGCCTTGAGTCACACTCAGTACTTC; v_gene: TRBV28; j_gene: TRBJ2-5; abundance: NA; d_gene: TRBD2
CDR3aa: CASSLGASYNEQFF; CDR3nt: TGTGCCAGCAGCCTCGGGGCTTCCTACAATGAGCAGTTCTTC; v_gene: TRBV7-2; j_gene: TRBJ2-1; abundance: many; d_gene: NA
CDR3aa: CASSYARGSTDTQYF; CDR3nt: TGTGCCAGCAGTTACGCCCGAGGAAGCACAGATACGCAGTATTTT; v_gene: TRBV6-2/TRBV6-3; j_gene: TRBJ2-3; abundance: NA; d_gene: NA
CDR3aa: CASRGNSVADTQYF; CDR3nt: TGTGCCAGCAGGGGGAACTCAGTAGCAGATACGCAGTATTTT; v_gene: TRBV2; j_gene: TRBJ2-3; abundance: NA; d_gene: NA
CDR3aa: CPSSLWTDTQYF; CDR3nt: TGTCCCAGCAGTTTGTGGACAGATACGCAGTATTTT; v_gene: TRBV12-3/TRBV12-4; j_gene: TRBJ2-3; abundance: once; d_gene: NA
CDR3aa: CSAIGGGPFSTDTQYF; CDR3nt: TGCAGTGCTATCGGCGGGGGCCCCTTTAGCACAGATACGCAGTATTTT; v_gene: TRBV20-1; j_gene: TRBJ2-3; abundance: NA; d_gene: NA
CDR3aa: CASSFGAGRNIQYF; CDR3nt: TGTGCCAGCAGTTTCGGAGCAGGGCGGAACATTCAGTACTTC; v_gene: TRBV12-3/TRBV12-4; j_gene: TRBJ2-4; abundance: few; d_gene: NA
CDR3aa: CASSPGTCEQFF; CDR3nt: TGTGCCAGCAGCCCGGGGACATGTGAGCAGTTCTTC; v_gene: TRBV7-9; j_gene: TRBJ2-1; abundance: NA; d_gene: NA
CDR3aa: CASSRDRDPREDSPLHF; CDR3nt: TGCGCCAGCAGCCGGGACAGGGACCCCCGGGAGGATTCACCCCTCCACTTT; v_gene: TRBV4-3; j_gene: TRBJ1-6; abundance: many; d_gene: TRBD1
CDR3aa: CASSPGLAGEILQETQYF; CDR3nt: TGTGCCAGCAGCCCCGGACTAGCGGGGGAGATCCTCCAAGAGACCCAGTACTTC; v_gene: TRBV7-6; j_gene: TRBJ2-5; abundance: many; d_gene: TRBD2
CDR3aa: CASRRGSYNEQFF; CDR3nt: TGTGCCAGCAGACGGGGCTCCTACAATGAGCAGTTCTTC; v_gene: TRBV6-1; j_gene: TRBJ2-1; abundance: NA; d_gene: NA
CDR3aa: CASSPTGQGSHGYTF; CDR3nt: TGTGCCAGCTCACCCACCGGACAGGGGTCCCATGGCTACACCTTC; v_gene: TRBV18; j_gene: TRBJ1-2; abundance: NA; d_gene: TRBD1
CDR3aa: CASSLGAGEAGNTIYF; CDR3nt: TGTGCCAGCAGTTTAGGAGCGGGGGAGGCCGGAAACACCATATATTTT; v_gene: TRBV12-3/TRBV12-4; j_gene: TRBJ1-3; abundance: once; d_gene: NA
CDR3aa: CASSETTEDGYTF; CDR3nt: TGTGCCAGCAGTGAAACGACAGAGGATGGCTACACCTTC; v_gene: TRBV6-1; j_gene: TRBJ1-2; abundance: NA; d_gene: NA
CDR3aa: CSVWGGISGANVLTF; CDR3nt: TGCAGCGTCTGGGGGGGGATCTCTGGGGCCAACGTCCTGACTTTC; v_gene: TRBV29-1; j_gene: TRBJ2-6; abundance: NA; d_gene: TRBD2
CDR3aa: CASSATSGGVGEQFF; CDR3nt: TGTGCCAGCAGCGCGACTAGCGGGGGGGTTGGAGAGCAGTTCTTC; v_gene: TRBV25-1; j_gene: TRBJ2-1; abundance: NA; d_gene: TRBD2
CDR3aa: CASSPMKQGVNYGYTF; CDR3nt: TGTGCCAGCTCACCAATGAAGCAGGGGGTGAACTATGGCTACACCTTC; v_gene: TRBV18; j_gene: TRBJ1-2; abundance: once; d_gene: TRBD1
CDR3aa: CASSWGQTNQPQHF; CDR3nt: TGTGCCAGCAGCTGGGGTCAAACCAATCAGCCCCAGCATTTT; v_gene: TRBV5-8; j_gene: TRBJ1-5; abundance: NA; d_gene: NA
CDR3aa: CASSYSRQAGYEQYF; CDR3nt: TGTGCCAGCAGTTACTCGAGACAGGCTGGCTACGAGCAGTACTTC; v_gene: TRBV6-5; j_gene: TRBJ2-7; abundance: NA; d_gene: NA
CDR3aa: CASNNRDRTYEQYF; CDR3nt: TGTGCCAGCAACAACCGGGACAGAACCTACGAGCAGTACTTC; v_gene: TRBV5-6; j_gene: TRBJ2-7; abundance: few; d_gene: TRBD1
CDR3aa: CASRDRGETQYF; CDR3nt: TGTGCCAGCAGGGACCGGGGAGAGACCCAGTACTTC; v_gene: TRBV27; j_gene: TRBJ2-5; abundance: NA; d_gene: NA
CDR3aa: CASSGDTKYEQYF; CDR3nt: TGCGCCAGCAGCGGGGACACCAAGTACGAGCAGTACTTC; v_gene: TRBV5-1; j_gene: TRBJ2-7; abundance: NA; d_gene: NA